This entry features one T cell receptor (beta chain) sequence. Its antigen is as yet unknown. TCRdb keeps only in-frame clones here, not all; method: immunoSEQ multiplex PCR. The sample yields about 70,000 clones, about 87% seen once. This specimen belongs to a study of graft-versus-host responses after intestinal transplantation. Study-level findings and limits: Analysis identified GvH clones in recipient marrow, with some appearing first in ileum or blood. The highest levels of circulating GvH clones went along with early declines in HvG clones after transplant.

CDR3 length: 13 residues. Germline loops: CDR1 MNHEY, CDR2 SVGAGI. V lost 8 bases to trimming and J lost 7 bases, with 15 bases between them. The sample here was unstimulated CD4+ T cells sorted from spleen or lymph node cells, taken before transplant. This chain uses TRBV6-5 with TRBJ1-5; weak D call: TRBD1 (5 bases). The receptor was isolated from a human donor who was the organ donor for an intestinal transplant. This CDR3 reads CASGTGLGQPQHF. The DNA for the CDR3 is TGTGCCAGCGGAACAGGTCTCGGGCAGCCCCAGCATTTT.